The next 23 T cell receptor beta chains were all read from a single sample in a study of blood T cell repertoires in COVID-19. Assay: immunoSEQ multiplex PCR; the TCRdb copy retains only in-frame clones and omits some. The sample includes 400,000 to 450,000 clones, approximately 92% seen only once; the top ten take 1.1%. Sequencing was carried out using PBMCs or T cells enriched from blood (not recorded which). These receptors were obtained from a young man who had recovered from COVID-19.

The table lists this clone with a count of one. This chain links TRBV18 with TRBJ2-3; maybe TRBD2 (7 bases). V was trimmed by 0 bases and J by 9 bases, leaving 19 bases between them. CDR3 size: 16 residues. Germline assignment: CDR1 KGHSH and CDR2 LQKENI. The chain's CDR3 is CASSPPGGTLRPTQYF. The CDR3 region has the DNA TGTGCCAGCTCACCACCGGGGGGGACATTACGTCCCACGCAGTATTTT.

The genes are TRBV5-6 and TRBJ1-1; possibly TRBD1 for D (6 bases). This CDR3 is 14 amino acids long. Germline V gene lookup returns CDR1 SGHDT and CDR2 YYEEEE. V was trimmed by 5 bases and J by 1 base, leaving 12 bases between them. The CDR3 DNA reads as TGTGCCAGCAGTGGGGGGGCGAAGAACACTGAAGCTTTCTTT. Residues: CASSGGAKNTEAFF.

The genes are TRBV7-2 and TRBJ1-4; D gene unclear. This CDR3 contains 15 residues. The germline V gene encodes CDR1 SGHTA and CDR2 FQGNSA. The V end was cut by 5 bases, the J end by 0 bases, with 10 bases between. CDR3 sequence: CASSLSSATNEKLFF. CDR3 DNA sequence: TGTGCCAGCAGCCTTTCGAGTGCAACTAATGAAAAACTGTTTTTT.

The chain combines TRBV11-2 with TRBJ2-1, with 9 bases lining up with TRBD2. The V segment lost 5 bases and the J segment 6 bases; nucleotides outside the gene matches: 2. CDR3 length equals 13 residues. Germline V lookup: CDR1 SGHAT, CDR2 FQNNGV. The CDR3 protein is CASSILAGNEQFF. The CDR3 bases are TGTGCCAGCAGCATACTAGCGGGCAATGAGCAGTTCTTC.

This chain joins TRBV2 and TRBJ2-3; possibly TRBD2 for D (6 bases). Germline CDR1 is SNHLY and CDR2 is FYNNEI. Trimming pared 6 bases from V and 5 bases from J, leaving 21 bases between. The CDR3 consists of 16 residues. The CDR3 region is CASRDPSAPARDTQYF. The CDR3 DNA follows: TGTGCCAGCAGGGATCCTAGCGCCCCTGCGAGAGATACGCAGTATTTT.

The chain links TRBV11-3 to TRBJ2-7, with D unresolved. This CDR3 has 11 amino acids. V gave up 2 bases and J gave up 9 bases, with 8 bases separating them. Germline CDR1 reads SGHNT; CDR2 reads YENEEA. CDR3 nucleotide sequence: TGTGCCAGCAGCTTAATGTCCTGGCAGTACTTC. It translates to CASSLMSWQYF.

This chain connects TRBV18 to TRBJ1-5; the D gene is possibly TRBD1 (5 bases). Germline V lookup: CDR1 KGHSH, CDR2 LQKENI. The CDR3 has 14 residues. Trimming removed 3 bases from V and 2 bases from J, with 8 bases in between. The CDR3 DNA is TGTGCCAGCTCACCGACGACAGGCAATCAGCCCCAGCATTTT. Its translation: CASSPTTGNQPQHF.

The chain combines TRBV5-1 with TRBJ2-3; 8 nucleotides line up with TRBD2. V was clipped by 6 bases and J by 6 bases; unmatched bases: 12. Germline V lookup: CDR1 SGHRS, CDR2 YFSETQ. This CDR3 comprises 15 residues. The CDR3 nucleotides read TGCGCCAGCATCAGGAGCGGGAGCGGAGGGGATACGCAGTATTTT. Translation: CASIRSGSGGDTQYF.

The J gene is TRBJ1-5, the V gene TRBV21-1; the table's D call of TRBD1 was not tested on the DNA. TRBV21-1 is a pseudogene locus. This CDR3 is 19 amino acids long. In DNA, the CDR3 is TGTGCCAGCAGCATCAAAATGGATCCGACAGGGCTTGGCAATCAGCCCCAGCATTTT. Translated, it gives CASSIKMDPTGLGNQPQHF.

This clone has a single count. The CDR3 loop is CASSYNGQGGGYTF. In nucleotides, the CDR3 is TGTGCCAGCAGTTACAACGGACAGGGAGGTGGCTACACCTTC. This chain links TRBV28 with TRBJ1-2, with 8 bases identical to TRBD1. CDR3 length equals 14 residues. The germline CDR1 and CDR2 sequences are MDHEN and SYDVKM. Germline trimming cut 4 bases from V and 7 bases from J; bases unmatched to any gene: 8.

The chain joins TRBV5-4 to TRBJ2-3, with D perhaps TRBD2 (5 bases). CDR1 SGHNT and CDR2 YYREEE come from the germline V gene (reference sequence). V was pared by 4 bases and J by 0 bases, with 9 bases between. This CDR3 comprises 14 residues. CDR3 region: CASSVRTSTDTQYF. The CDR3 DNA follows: TGTGCCAGCAGCGTGAGGACTAGCACAGATACGCAGTATTTT.

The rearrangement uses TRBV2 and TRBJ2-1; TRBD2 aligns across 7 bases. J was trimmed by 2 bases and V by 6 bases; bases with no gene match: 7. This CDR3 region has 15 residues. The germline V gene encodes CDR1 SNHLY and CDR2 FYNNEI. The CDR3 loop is CASSVLAGAYNEQFF. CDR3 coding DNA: TGTGCCAGCAGCGTTCTGGCGGGAGCCTACAATGAGCAGTTCTTC.

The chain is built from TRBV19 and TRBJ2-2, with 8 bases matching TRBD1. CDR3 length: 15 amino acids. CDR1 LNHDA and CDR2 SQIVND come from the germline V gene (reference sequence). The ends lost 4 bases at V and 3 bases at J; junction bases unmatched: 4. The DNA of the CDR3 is TGTGCCAGTAGTAGGACAGGGCTTGACACCGGGGAGCTGTTTTTT. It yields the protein CASSRTGLDTGELFF. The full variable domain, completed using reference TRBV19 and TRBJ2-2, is DGGITQSPKYLFRKEGQNVTLSCEQNLNHDAMYWYRQDPGQGLRLIYYSQIVNDFQKGDIAEGYSVSREKKESFPLTVTSAQKNPTAFYLCASSRTGLDTGELFFGEGSRLTVL.

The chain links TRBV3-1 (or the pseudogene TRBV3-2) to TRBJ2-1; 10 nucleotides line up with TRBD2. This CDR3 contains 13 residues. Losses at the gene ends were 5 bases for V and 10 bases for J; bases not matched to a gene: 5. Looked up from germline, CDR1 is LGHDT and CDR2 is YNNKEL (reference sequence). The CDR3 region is CASSSRLAGEQFF. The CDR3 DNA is TGTGCCAGCAGCTCTCGACTAGCGGGCGAGCAGTTCTTC.

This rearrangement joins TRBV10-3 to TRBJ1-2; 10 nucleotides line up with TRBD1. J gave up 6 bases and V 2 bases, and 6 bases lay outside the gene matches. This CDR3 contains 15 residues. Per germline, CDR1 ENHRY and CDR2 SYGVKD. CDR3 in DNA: TGTGCCATCAGTGAGGACAGGGGGCAGTCTGATGGCTACACCTTC. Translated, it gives CAISEDRGQSDGYTF.

The CDR3 reads CASSLTVNTEAFF. DNA for the CDR3: TGTGCCAGCAGCTTGACAGTGAACACTGAAGCTTTCTTT. The V call is TRBV7-9, the J call TRBJ1-1; possible D gene TRBD1, 5 bases. V lost 3 bases to trimming and J lost 0 bases, with 5 bases between them. CDR3 length equals 13 residues. Germline V gene lookup returns CDR1 SEHNR and CDR2 FQNEAQ (reference sequence). Complete variable domain (other parts from reference TRBV7-9 and TRBJ1-1): DTGVSQNPRHKITKRGQNVTFRCDPISEHNRLYWYRQTLGQGPEFLTYFQNEAQLEKSRLLSDRFSAERPKGSFSTLEIQRTEQGDSAMYLCASSLTVNTEAFFGQGTRLTVV.

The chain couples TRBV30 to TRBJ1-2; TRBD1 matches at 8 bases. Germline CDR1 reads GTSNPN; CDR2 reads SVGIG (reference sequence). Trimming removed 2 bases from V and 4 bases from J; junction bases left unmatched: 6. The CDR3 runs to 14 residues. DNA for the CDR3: TGTGCCTGGAGTTTACAGGGGGACGGCTATGGCTACACCTTC. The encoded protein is CAWSLQGDGYGYTF.

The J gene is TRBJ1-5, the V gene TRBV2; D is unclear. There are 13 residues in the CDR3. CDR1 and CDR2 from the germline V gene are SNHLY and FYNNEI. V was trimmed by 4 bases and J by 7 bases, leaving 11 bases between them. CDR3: CASSGEGRQPQHF. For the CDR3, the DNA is TGTGCCAGCAGTGGGGAGGGAAGGCAGCCCCAGCATTTT.

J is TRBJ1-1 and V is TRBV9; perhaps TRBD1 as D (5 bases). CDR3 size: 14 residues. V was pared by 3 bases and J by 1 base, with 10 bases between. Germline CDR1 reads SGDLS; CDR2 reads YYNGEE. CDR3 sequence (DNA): TGTGCCAGCAGCGAACAGGTTTCGAACACTGAAGCTTTCTTT. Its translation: CASSEQVSNTEAFF.

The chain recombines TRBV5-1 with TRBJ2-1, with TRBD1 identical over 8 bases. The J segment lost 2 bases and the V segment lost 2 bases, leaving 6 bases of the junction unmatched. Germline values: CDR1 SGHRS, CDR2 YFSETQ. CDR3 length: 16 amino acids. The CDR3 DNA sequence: TGCGCCAGCAGCTTCCAAGGACAGGGAACCTACAATGAGCAGTTCTTC. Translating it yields CASSFQGQGTYNEQFF.

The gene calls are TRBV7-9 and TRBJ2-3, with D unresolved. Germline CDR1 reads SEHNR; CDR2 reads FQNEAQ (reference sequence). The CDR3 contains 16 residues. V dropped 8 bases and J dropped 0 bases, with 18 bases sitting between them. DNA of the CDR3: TGTGCCAGCCCCCGCTCTGCACTCTCTAGCACAGATACGCAGTATTTT. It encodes CASPRSALSSTDTQYF.

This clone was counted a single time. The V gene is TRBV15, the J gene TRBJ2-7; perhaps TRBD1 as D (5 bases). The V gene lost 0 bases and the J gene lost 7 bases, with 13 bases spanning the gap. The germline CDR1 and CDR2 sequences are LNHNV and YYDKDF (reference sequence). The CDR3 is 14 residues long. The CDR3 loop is CATSRDQGSWEQYF. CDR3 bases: TGTGCCACCAGCAGAGATCAGGGTTCTTGGGAGCAGTACTTC.

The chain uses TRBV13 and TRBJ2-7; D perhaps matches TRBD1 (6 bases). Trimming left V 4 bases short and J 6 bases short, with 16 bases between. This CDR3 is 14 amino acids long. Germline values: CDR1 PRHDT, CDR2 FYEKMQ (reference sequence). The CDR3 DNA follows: TGTGCCAGCAGCTACGGGGACAAGAGGGGCGAGCAGTACTTC. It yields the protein CASSYGDKRGEQYF.